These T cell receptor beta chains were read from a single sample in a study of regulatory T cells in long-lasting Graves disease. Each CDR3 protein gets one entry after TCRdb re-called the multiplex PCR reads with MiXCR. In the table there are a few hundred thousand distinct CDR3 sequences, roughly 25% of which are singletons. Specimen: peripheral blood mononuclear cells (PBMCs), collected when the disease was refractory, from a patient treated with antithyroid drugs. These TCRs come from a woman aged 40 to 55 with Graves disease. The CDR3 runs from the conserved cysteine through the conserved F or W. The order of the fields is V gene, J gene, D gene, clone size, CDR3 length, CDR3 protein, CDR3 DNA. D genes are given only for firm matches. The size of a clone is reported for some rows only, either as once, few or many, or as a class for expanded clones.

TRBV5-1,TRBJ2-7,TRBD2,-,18,CASSLAATSDSLSYEQYF,TGCGCCAGCAGCTTGGCCGCGACTAGCGACTCCCTTTCCTACGAGCAGTACTTC
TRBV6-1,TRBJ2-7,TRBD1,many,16,CASKGQGGGSSYEQYF,TGTGCCAGCAAAGGACAGGGCGGCGGAAGCTCCTACGAGCAGTACTTC
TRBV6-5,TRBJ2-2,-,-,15,CASSYSIMSAGELFF,TGTGCCAGCAGTTACTCGATAATGAGTGCCGGGGAGCTGTTTTTT
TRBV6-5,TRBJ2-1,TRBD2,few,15,CASSYGREAYNEQFF,TGTGCCAGCAGTTACGGGCGGGAGGCCTACAATGAGCAGTTCTTC
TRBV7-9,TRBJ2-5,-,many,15,CASSQMEHLQETQYF,TGTGCCAGCAGCCAGATGGAACACCTCCAAGAGACCCAGTACTTC
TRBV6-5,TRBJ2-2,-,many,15,CASSYDVPNTGELFF,TGTGCCAGCAGTTACGACGTACCGAACACCGGGGAGCTGTTTTTT
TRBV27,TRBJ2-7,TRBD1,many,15,CASRKGTERTYEQYF,TGTGCCAGCAGGAAAGGGACAGAGCGCACCTACGAGCAGTACTTC
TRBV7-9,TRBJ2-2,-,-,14,CASSLWLAPGELFF,TGTGCCAGCAGCTTATGGCTAGCTCCCGGGGAGCTGTTTTTT
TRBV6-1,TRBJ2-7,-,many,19,CASSHRRSRAFAYTYEQYF,TGTGCCAGCAGTCACCGAAGGAGTAGGGCTTTCGCCTATACCTACGAGCAGTACTTC
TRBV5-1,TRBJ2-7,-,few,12,CASRLTTYEQYF,TGCGCCAGCAGACTCACAACCTACGAGCAGTACTTC
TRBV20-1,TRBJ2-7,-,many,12,CSARPGNYEQYF,TGCAGTGCTAGGCCGGGAAATTACGAGCAGTACTTC
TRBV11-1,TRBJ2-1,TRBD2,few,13,CASLLAIGYEQFF,TGTGCGTCACTACTAGCGATTGGGTATGAGCAGTTCTTC
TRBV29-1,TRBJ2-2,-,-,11,CSVVRTGELFF,TGCAGCGTTGTGAGGACCGGGGAGCTGTTTTTT
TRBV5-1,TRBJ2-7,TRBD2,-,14,CASTFIAGDYEQYF,TGCGCCAGCACTTTCATAGCGGGAGATTACGAGCAGTACTTC
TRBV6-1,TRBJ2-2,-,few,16,CASSDLNWGNTGELFF,TGTGCCAGCAGTGACTTGAACTGGGGGAACACCGGGGAGCTGTTTTTT
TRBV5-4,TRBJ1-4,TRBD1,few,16,CASSIWTGAAREKLFF,TGTGCCAGCAGCATATGGACAGGGGCGGCGAGGGAAAAACTGTTTTTT
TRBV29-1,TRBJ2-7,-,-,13,CSVLGSDSYEQYF,TGCAGCGTTCTAGGAAGCGACTCCTACGAGCAGTACTTC
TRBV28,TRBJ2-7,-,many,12,CASSYGGLEQYF,TGTGCCAGCAGTTACGGGGGACTCGAGCAGTACTTC
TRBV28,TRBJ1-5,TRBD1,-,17,CASSSGQGARSNQPQHF,TGTGCCAGCAGCTCGGGACAGGGGGCAAGAAGCAATCAGCCCCAGCATTTT
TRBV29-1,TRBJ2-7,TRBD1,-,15,CSVKPRGTSSYVQYF,TGCAGCGTGAAACCCAGGGGGACCAGCTCCTACGTGCAGTACTTC
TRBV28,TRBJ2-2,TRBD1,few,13,CASSDRVSGELFF,TGTGCCAGCTCGGACAGGGTCTCCGGGGAGCTGTTTTTT
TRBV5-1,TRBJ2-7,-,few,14,CASSFDPTSNEQYF,TGCGCCAGCAGCTTCGACCCCACTTCTAACGAGCAGTACTTC
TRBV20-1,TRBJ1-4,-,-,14,CSALGGATNEKLFF,TGCAGTGCCCTGGGAGGTGCAACTAATGAAAAACTGTTTTTT
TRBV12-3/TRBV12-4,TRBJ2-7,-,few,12,CASSTYSYEQYF,TGTGCCAGCAGTACATACTCCTACGAGCAGTACTTC
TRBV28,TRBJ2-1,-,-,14,CASSLSASYNEQFF,TGTGCCAGCAGTTTAAGCGCGTCCTACAATGAGCAGTTCTTC
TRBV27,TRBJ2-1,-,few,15,CASSLGLPNYNEQFF,TGTGCCAGCAGTCTGGGACTCCCGAACTACAATGAGCAGTTCTTC
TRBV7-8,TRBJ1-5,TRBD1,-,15,CASTLFEDRNQPQHF,TGTGCCAGCACTCTTTTCGAGGACAGGAATCAGCCCCAGCATTTT
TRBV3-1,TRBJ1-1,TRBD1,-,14,CASSPRTGGLGAFF,TGTGCCAGCAGCCCTCGGACAGGGGGACTTGGGGCTTTCTTT
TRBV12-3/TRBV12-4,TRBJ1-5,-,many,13,CASSLLGRQPQHF,TGTGCCAGCAGTTTGTTGGGCCGGCAGCCCCAGCATTTT
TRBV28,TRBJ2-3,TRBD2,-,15,CASSSTSGSGDTQYF,TGTGCCAGCAGTTCGACTAGCGGGAGTGGAGATACGCAGTATTTT
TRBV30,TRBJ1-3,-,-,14,CASTVTGIGNTIYF,TGTGCCTCAACCGTAACGGGGATTGGAAACACCATATATTTT
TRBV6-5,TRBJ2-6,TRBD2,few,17,CASSYSPGGAGANVLTF,TGTGCCAGCAGTTACTCTCCTGGGGGGGCTGGGGCCAACGTCCTGACTTTC
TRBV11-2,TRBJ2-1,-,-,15,CASRPFGGRPYEQFF,TGTGCCAGCAGACCCTTTGGGGGGAGGCCGTATGAGCAGTTCTTC
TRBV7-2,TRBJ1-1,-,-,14,CASSFWTVNTEAFF,TGTGCCAGCAGCTTTTGGACAGTGAACACTGAAGCTTTCTTT
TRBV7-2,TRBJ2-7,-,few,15,CASSLGEAGPYEQYF,TGTGCCAGCAGCTTGGGGGAAGCGGGTCCCTACGAGCAGTACTTC
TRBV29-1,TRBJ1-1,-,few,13,CSVEDWMGTEAFF,TGCAGCGTTGAAGACTGGATGGGGACTGAAGCTTTCTTT
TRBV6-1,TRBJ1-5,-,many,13,CASTQYPYQPQHF,TGTGCCAGCACCCAGTATCCATATCAGCCCCAGCATTTT
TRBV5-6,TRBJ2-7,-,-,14,CASSLRGIPYEQYF,TGTGCCAGCAGCCTGAGGGGGATACCCTACGAGCAGTACTTC
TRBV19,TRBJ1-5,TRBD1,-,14,CASSKGQVNRPQHF,TGTGCCAGTAGTAAGGGACAGGTCAATCGGCCCCAGCATTTT
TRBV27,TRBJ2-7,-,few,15,CASSFLEAKSYEQYF,TGTGCCAGCAGTTTTCTCGAAGCCAAATCCTACGAGCAGTACTTC
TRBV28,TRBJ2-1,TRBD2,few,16,CASSFRDYYSYNEQFF,TGTGCCAGCAGTTTCCGGGACTACTACTCCTACAATGAGCAGTTCTTC